This TCR beta chain appears in the sequencing data of a study of CD4 T cells in relation to SARS-CoV-2 and coronaviruses. The unexposed donors gave CD4+ T cells in about 2011-2018, prior to COVID-19. The cells were cultured for around ten days before CD4+ T cells were isolated. As cell numbers allowed, unexposed-donor CD4+ T cells faced SARS-CoV-2 S/N and four cold-coronavirus spikes. Half the medium was replaced with IL-2 medium on days 3 and 7. Here immunoSEQ multiplex PCR was the method, and the copy in TCRdb shows in-frame clones only, minus some. Of around 23,000 clones listed, more than 65% are singletons. This clone was counted a few times. Its antigen is as yet unknown. The germline V and J ends were trimmed by 0 bases and 3 bases, with 6 bases remaining between them. Per germline, CDR1 SQVTM and CDR2 ANQGSEA. The CDR3 covers 12 residues.

The rearrangement links TRBV29-1 to TRBJ2-7; unclear D gene. Sequencing was done on a sample of CD4+ T cells from PBMCs, cultured in vitro. The source is a human donor in good health. The CDR3 spells CSVEEAGYEQYF. The CDR3 DNA is TGCAGCGTTGAAGAGGCCGGCTACGAGCAGTACTTC.